What follows describes a single T cell receptor (beta chain). What it binds is not known. Ophthalmopathy cases met thresholds of Clinical Activity Score at least 3, NOSPECS grade at least 4 and duration under 3 months. Criteria for exclusion of patients were uncontrolled infection, other autoimmune disease, pregnancy or lactation. These data are taken from a study of T cells in Graves' hyperthyroidism and ophthalmopathy. Overall study results and limits: Ophthalmopathy was identified by the model a median 6.5 months ahead of onset.

This CDR3 has 14 amino acids. V lost 0 bases and J 2 bases, leaving 9 bases between the germline ends. Germline CDR1 reads DFQATT; CDR2 reads SNEGSKA (reference sequence). Regions amplified from RNA transcripts were the TCR beta CDR3 regions. The TCR CDR3 first-round RT-PCR relied on the HTBI primer set. TCRdb independently ran MiXCR on the multiplex PCR reads; one entry per CDR3 protein. The sample yields approximately 600,000 distinct CDR3 sequences, over 12% seen once. The TCR was taken from a woman under 30 with Graves' ophthalmopathy. The sequenced sample was blood. V is TRBV20-1 and J is TRBJ2-3; D is undetermined. The CDR3 region is CSARDMGNTDTQYF. DNA for the CDR3: TGCAGTGCTAGAGATATGGGGAACACAGATACGCAGTATTTT.